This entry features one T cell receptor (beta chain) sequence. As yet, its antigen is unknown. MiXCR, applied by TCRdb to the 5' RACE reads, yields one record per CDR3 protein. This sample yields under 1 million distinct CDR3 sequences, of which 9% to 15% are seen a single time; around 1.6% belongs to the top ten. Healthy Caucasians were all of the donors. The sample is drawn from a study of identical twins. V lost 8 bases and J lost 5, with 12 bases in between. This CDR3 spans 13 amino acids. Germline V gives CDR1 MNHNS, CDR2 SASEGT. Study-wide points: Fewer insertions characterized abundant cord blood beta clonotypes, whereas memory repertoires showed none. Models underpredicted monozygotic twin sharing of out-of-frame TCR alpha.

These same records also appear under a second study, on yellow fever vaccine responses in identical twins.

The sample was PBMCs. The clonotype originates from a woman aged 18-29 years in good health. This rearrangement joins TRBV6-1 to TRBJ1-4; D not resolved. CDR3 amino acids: CASGPAINEKLFF. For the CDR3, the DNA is TGTGCCAGCGGCCCAGCAATCAATGAAAAACTGTTTTTT.